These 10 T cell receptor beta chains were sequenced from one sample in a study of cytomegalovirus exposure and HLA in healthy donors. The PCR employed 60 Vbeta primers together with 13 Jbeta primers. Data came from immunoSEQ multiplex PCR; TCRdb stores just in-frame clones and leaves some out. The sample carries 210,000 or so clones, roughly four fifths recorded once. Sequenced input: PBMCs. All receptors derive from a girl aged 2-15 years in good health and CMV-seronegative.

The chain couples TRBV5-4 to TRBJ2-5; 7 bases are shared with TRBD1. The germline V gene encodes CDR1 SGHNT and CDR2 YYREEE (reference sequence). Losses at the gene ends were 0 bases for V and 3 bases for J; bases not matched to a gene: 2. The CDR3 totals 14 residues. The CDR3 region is CASSLVGQEETQYF. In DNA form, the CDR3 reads TGTGCCAGCAGCTTGGTCGGACAGGAAGAGACCCAGTACTTC.

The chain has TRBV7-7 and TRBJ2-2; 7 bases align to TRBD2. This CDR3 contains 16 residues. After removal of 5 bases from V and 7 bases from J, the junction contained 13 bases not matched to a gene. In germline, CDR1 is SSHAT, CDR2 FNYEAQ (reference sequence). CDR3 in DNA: TGTGCCAGCAGCCCCACCACAGGCGGGAGTCACGGGGAGCTGTTTTTT. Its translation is CASSPTTGGSHGELFF.

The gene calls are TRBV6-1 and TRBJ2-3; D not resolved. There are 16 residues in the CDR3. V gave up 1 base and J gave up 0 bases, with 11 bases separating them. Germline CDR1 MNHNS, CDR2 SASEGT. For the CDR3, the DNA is TGTGCCAGCAGTGAAGTAAACTTGACTAGCACAGATACGCAGTATTTT. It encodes CASSEVNLTSTDTQYF.

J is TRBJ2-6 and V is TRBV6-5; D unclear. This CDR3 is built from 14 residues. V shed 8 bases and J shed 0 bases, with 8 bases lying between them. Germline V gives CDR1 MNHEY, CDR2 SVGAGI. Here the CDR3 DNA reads TGTGCCAGCTCTAGGCTCTCTGGGGCCAACGTCCTGACTTTC. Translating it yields CASSRLSGANVLTF.

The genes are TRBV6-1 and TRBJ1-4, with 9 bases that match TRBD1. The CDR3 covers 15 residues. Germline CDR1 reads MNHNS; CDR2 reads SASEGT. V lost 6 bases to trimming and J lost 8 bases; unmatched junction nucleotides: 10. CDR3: CASSLLGTGIEKLFF. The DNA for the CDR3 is TGTGCCAGCAGCCTACTCGGGACAGGGATCGAAAAACTGTTTTTT.

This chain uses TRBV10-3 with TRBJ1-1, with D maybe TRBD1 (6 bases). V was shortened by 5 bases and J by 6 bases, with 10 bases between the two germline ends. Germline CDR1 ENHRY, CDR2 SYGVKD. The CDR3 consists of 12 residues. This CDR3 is CAISQQGAEAFF. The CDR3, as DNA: TGTGCCATCAGTCAACAGGGAGCTGAAGCTTTCTTT.

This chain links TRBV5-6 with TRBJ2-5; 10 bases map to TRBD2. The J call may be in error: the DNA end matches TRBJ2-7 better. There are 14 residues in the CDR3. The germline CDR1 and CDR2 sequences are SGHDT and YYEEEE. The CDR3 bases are TGTGCCAGCCACGGACTAGCGGATACCTACGAGCAGTACTTC. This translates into CASHGLADTYEQYF.

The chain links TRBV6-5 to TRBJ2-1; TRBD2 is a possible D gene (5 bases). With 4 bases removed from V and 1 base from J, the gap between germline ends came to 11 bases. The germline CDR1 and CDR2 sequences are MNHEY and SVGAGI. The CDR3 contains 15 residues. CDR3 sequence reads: CASSSEGRSYNEQFF. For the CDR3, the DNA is TGTGCCAGCAGTTCCGAGGGCAGGTCCTACAATGAGCAGTTCTTC.

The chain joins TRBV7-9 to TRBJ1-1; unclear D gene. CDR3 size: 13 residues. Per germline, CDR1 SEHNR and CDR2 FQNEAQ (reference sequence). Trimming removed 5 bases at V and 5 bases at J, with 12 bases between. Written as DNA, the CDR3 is TGTGCCAGCAGCGCCCGCGTAAGAACTGAAGCTTTCTTT. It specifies CASSARVRTEAFF. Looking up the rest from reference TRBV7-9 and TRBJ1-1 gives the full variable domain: DTGVSQNPRHKITKRGQNVTFRCDPISEHNRLYWYRQTLGQGPEFLTYFQNEAQLEKSRLLSDRFSAERPKGSFSTLEIQRTEQGDSAMYLCASSARVRTEAFFGQGTRLTVV.

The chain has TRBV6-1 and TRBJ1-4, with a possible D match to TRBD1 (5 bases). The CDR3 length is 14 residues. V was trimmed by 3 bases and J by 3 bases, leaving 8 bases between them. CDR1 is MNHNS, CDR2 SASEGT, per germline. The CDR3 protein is CASSERGPNEKLFF. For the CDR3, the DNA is TGTGCCAGCAGTGAGCGGGGACCTAATGAAAAACTGTTTTTT.